This T cell receptor (beta chain) was found in a study of T-cell memory formation after mild COVID-19 listed by TCRdb under 2021. Some background on the complete study: Most TCR sequence clusters were specific to one of the two donors. In a couple of donors, T-cell clones that expanded and contracted after mild COVID-19 were tracked by sequencing TCRalpha and TCRbeta repertoires over time. The cohort comprised two young, previously healthy adult volunteers, one female and one male.

The listed sequencing device is Illumina NovaSeq 6000. TCRalpha and TCRbeta cDNA libraries were constructed by 5'RACE with constant-segment primers, with sample barcodes and unique molecular identifiers being introduced. Trizol reagent was used to extract RNA from every sample. The libraries were amplified in two PCR steps, and the second step added a second sample barcode and Illumina TruSeq adapters. Sequencing of the libraries was done on an Illumina NovaSeq, producing 2 x 150 bp paired-end reads. In the paper's pipeline: Demultiplexing of reads and collapsing into UMI-guided consensus sequences were performed with migec v1.2.7. With mixcr v2.1.11, UMI consensuses were aligned to TRA and TRB V and J templates and assembled into clonotypes. A clonotype was counted as expanded or contracted only if both edgeR and NoisET called the change significant, with noise models trained on biological replicates. For edgeR calls, the cutoffs were a false discovery rate-adjusted p below 0.01 and a log2 fold-change threshold of 1. PCA with hierarchical clustering of max-normalized trajectories of the 1000 most abundant clonotypes was used as exploratory dynamics analysis. Separately sequenced CD4+ and CD8+ repertoires were used to assign a CD4 or CD8 phenotype to each responding clone. TCRdb trimmed public reads at Q25 via fastp, called clones via MiXCR and kept in-frame beta chains. Each CDR3 protein appears once, grouped with its most common genes and DNA. The V and J calls and clone size come from TCRdb's table, not from the authors' own analysis. For this sample there are approximately 300,000 distinct CDR3 sequences; around 19% appear just once. 21% of the sample comes from the top ten.

Ficoll-Paque density gradient centrifugation was used to isolate PBMCs. Inclusive of the bounding cysteine and phenylalanine, the CDR3 is 14 residues long. Only the CDR3 DNA is retained, 42 bases long and in frame from the first base. From the germline V gene, CDR1 is SQVTM and CDR2 is ANQGSEA. V is clipped by 7 bases and J by 6 bases, and the sequence between their germline boundaries is 18 bases long. Regarding this clonotype: What antigen it recognizes has not been identified. Within one base of it there is no much larger clone, and no base qualities were kept.

Broader findings and caveats from the paper: Contracting CD4+ clones turned up mainly in the CM and EM memory subsets, whereas EMRA was where CD8+ clones were enriched. From day 15 to 85, contracting clones showed balanced CD4/CD8 phenotypes, whereas a second wave of clones that expanded from day 15 to 37 leaned towards CD4+. Some responding clones were detected in pre-infection memory, which suggested that pre-existing cross-reactive memory T cells had joined the SARS-CoV-2 response. Only two mild cases were covered by the study, and larger cohorts that include severe cases with pre-infection samples were considered necessary. SARS-CoV-2 specificity was not confirmed for the second-wave clones peaking on day 37.

The V and J genes are TRBV29-1 and TRBJ1-4, and perhaps TRBD1 as D gene, on 6 matching bases. This receptor was taken from a young man who had mild COVID-19 (a few samples of this study predate the infection). The sample titles of this study are shuffled in the database, so cell type and time point are left out; the donor was told from shared clones. The material sequenced was PBMCs or a T cell subset sorted from them (not recorded which). The CDR3 has the sequence CSAPRDIYDEKLFF. The sequenced DNA is TGCAGCGCTCCCCGGGACATCTATGATGAAAAACTGTTTTTT. The CDR3 plus the reference TRBV29-1 and TRBJ1-4 genes for the other parts give the full variable domain: SAVISQKPSRDICQRGTSLTIQCQVDSQVTMMFWYRQQPGQSLTLIATANQGSEATYESGFVIDKFPISRPNLTFSTLTVSNMSPEDSSIYLCSAPRDIYDEKLFFGSGTQLSVL.